Presented here are 14 T cell receptor beta chains from one specimen sequenced in a study of T cell repertoires in cytomegalovirus infection. Using its own MiXCR run on the reads, TCRdb lists one record per CDR3 protein. The sample has about 920,000 distinct CDR3 sequences; 31% are singletons. Their antigen targets remain unknown. Material: cultured CD8+ T cells from PBMCs, obtained from culture after CMV antigen stimulation. These receptors were obtained from a human donor in good health (CMV status not recorded). Some clones in this sample may be carry-over from other donors' samples.

The rearrangement links TRBV27 to TRBJ2-3, with 9 bases matching TRBD2. In germline, CDR1 is MNHEY, CDR2 SMNVEV (reference sequence). CDR3 size: 17 residues. J gave up 5 bases and V 5 bases, and 14 bases lay outside the gene matches. This CDR3 is CASSPTSAGGQEDTQYF. The DNA of the CDR3 is TGTGCCAGCAGTCCCACTAGCGCGGGGGGGCAGGAAGATACGCAGTATTTT.

This clonotype came up once. This chain links TRBV29-1 with TRBJ1-2; D gene ambiguous. CDR3 length equals 14 residues. Trimming took off 7 bases at V and 0 bases at J, with 15 bases between the two ends. Germline V lookup: CDR1 SQVTM, CDR2 ANQGSEA. The DNA of the CDR3 is TGCAGCGCCCAAGAAAGGTTTTCTAACTATGGCTACACCTTC. This gives the protein CSAQERFSNYGYTF.

This clonotype was detected ten times or more. This chain links TRBV7-8 with TRBJ1-4, with D uncertain. V dropped 0 bases and J dropped 5 bases, with 13 bases sitting between them. There are 16 residues in the CDR3. Per germline, CDR1 SGHVS and CDR2 FQNEAQ. Here the CDR3 reads CASSLAEWGLNEKLFF. CDR3 bases: TGTGCCAGCAGCTTAGCAGAGTGGGGATTAAATGAAAAACTGTTTTTT.

The J gene is TRBJ1-4, the V gene TRBV5-5; D is unclear. Trimming removed 1 base from V and 11 bases from J, with 18 bases in between. CDR3 size: 15 residues. In germline, CDR1 is SGHKS, CDR2 YYEKEE (reference sequence). CDR3 nucleotides: TGTGCCAGCAGCTTGATCCGGGTCTACGGTGCCAAACTGTTTTTT. Protein: CASSLIRVYGAKLFF.

The V and J genes are TRBV9 and TRBJ2-1; TRBD1 or TRBD2 may be the D gene (5 bases each). Germline V gene sequence: CDR1 SGDLS, CDR2 YYNGEE. The CDR3 covers 15 residues. Deletions cut 1 base from V and 7 bases from J, with 15 bases between. The CDR3 sequence is CASSVSGGGGNEQFF. For the CDR3, the DNA is TGTGCCAGCAGCGTATCGGGTGGGGGTGGAAATGAGCAGTTCTTC.

The CDR3 reads CAISEGGGGNEQFF. The CDR3 region has the DNA TGTGCCATCAGTGAGGGGGGTGGGGGGAATGAGCAGTTCTTC. The J gene is TRBJ2-1, the V gene TRBV10-3; tentatively, D is TRBD2 (6 bases). This CDR3 region has 14 residues. Germline V gene lookup returns CDR1 ENHRY and CDR2 SYGVKD. V lost 2 bases and J lost 7, with 12 bases in between.

This clonotype was seen many times. This chain uses TRBV7-6 with TRBJ2-4; D uncertain. Trimming stripped 9 bases from V and 9 bases from J, with 18 bases between. The CDR3 spans 13 residues. Germline assignment: CDR1 SGHVS and CDR2 FNYEAQ. The CDR3 region is CASQLSLGSIQYF. The CDR3 bases are TGTGCCAGTCAGCTTAGTTTGGGAAGCATTCAGTACTTC.

CDR3 in amino acids: CASSQEGGGLPEAFF. The CDR3 DNA follows: TGCGCCAGCAGCCAAGAAGGTGGCGGACTACCTGAAGCTTTCTTT. The V gene is TRBV4-3, the J gene TRBJ1-1; D is undetermined. Germline loops: CDR1 LGHNA, CDR2 YSLEER. This CDR3 has 15 residues. Trimming took 0 bases from V and 6 from J, leaving 14 bases between them.

There are a few counts of this clonotype. The V and J genes are TRBV7-8 and TRBJ1-1; D unclear. Germline V gene data show CDR1 as SGHVS and CDR2 as FQNEAQ. V was trimmed by 1 base and J by 7 bases, leaving 10 bases between them. The CDR3 contains 13 residues. CDR3 DNA: TGTGCCAGCAGCTTAGGGGCACAAGATGAAGCTTTCTTT. Its protein is CASSLGAQDEAFF.

In its sample, this clonotype was seen a few times. This rearrangement joins TRBV6-2 or TRBV6-3 to TRBJ1-1; tentatively, D is TRBD1 (6 bases). The length of the CDR3 is 15 residues. Germline values: CDR1 MNHEY, CDR2 SVGEGT. Trimming pared 10 bases from V and 5 bases from J, leaving 23 bases between. The CDR3 nucleotides are TGTGCCATCCGCCTGCACGCAGGGGCGGGTACTGAAGCTTTCTTT. Its translation is CAIRLHAGAGTEAFF.

This clonotype showed up many times. This chain uses TRBV7-8 with TRBJ2-3, with D uncertain. V dropped 2 bases and J dropped 0 bases, with 12 bases sitting between them. Germline assignment: CDR1 SGHVS and CDR2 FQNEAQ. The CDR3 runs to 16 residues. DNA of the CDR3: TGTGCCAGCAGCTTATATAAGGGAAAGAGCACAGATACGCAGTATTTT. Amino acids: CASSLYKGKSTDTQYF.

Regarding this clonotype: A much larger clone differs from this one at a single base, so this may be a read error. The genes are TRBV7-9 and TRBJ2-7; 10 bases align to TRBD1. The V gene's germline CDR1 is SEHNR and CDR2 FQNEAQ (reference sequence). V shed 4 bases and J 3 bases; nucleotides not matched to a gene: 3. The length of the CDR3 is 14 residues. CDR3 DNA: TGTGCCAGCAGCTCCGGGGACAGGGGCTACGAGCAGTACTTC. This sequence encodes CASSSGDRGYEQYF. Using reference TRBV7-9 and TRBJ2-7 for the parts outside the CDR3, the full variable domain is DTGVSQNPRHKITKRGQNVTFRCDPISEHNRLYWYRQTLGQGPEFLTYFQNEAQLEKSRLLSDRFSAERPKGSFSTLEIQRTEQGDSAMYLCASSSGDRGYEQYFGPGTRLTVT.

The chain uses TRBV24-1 and TRBJ2-1; 10 bases line up with TRBD1. With V trimmed by 3 bases and J by 5 bases, 9 bases remained unmatched. CDR1 KGHDR and CDR2 SFDVKD come from the germline V gene. The CDR3 has 17 residues. The CDR3 protein is CATSDPLGQGGNNEQFF. CDR3 in DNA: TGTGCCACCAGTGATCCCCTAGGACAGGGGGGGAACAATGAGCAGTTCTTC.

This clonotype was counted a few times. This chain links TRBV6-5 with TRBJ1-1; 7 positions agree with TRBD1. Germline-derived CDR1 and CDR2 are MNHEY and SVGAGI. V gave up 6 bases and J gave up 5 bases; unmatched junction bases: 9. The CDR3 contains 14 residues. CDR3 coding DNA: TGTGCCAGCAGACTAGGGGAGACAGGGACTGAAGCTTTCTTT. Protein product: CASRLGETGTEAFF.